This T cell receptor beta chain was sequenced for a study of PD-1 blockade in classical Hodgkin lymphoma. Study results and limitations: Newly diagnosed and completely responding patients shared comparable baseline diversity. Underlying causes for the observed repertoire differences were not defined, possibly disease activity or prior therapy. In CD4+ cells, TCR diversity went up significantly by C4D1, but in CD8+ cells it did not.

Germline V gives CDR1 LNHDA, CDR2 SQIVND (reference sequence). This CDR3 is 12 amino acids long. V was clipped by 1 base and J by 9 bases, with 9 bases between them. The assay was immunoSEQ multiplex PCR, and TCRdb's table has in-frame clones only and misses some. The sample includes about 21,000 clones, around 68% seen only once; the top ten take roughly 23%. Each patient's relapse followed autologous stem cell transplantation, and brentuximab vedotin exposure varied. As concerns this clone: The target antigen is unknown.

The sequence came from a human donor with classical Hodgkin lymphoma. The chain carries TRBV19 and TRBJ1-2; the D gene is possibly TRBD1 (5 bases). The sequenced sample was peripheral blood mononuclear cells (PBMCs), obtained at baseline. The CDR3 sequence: CASSIVGGRYTF. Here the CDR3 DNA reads TGTGCCAGTAGTATAGTCGGGGGACGCTACACCTTC.